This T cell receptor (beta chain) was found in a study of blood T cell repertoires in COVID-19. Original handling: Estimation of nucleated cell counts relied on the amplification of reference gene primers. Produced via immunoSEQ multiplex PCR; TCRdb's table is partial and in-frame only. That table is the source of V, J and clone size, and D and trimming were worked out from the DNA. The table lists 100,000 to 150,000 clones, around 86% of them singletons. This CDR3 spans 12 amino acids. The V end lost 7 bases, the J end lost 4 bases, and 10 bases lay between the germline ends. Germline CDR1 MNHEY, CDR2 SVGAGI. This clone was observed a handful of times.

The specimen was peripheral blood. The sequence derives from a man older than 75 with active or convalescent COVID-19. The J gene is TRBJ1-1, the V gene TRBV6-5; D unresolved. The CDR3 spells CASTGGSTEAFF. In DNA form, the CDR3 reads TGTGCCAGCACCGGTGGTTCCACTGAAGCTTTCTTT.